Shown below are 9 T cell receptor beta chains from a single sample sequenced in a study of OX40 agonist ivuxolimab in advanced cancers. Generated by immunoSEQ multiplex PCR, the TCRdb table keeps only in-frame clones and is missing some. Of about 36,000 clones listed, roughly 81% are singletons. This sample comprised CD4+ or CD8+ T cells sorted from blood, obtained in a trial of the OX40 agonist ivuxolimab. Receptors originate from an adult with an advanced solid tumor such as melanoma, head and neck, liver or kidney cancer.

CDR3 bases: TGTGCCAGCAGTGTAGGGACAGGGGGTTACAATGAGCAGTTCTTC. Its translation is CASSVGTGGYNEQFF. The chain is built from TRBV6-1 and TRBJ2-1, with TRBD1 matching 11 bases. Germline CDR1 reads MNHNS; CDR2 reads SASEGT. V trimming: 4 bases; J trimming: 4 bases; junction bases outside the gene matches: 3. The CDR3 totals 15 residues.

The chain uses TRBV7-6 and TRBJ2-7; D is unresolved. V was clipped by 4 bases and J by 6 bases, with 7 bases between them. Germline-derived CDR1 and CDR2 are SGHVS and FNYEAQ. The CDR3 has 11 residues. The CDR3 DNA follows: TGTGCCAGCAGCTCCCACGCCGAGCAGTACTTC. Its protein product is CASSSHAEQYF.

This chain joins TRBV7-3 and TRBJ2-3; a weak D match, TRBD1 (6 bases). The germline CDR1 and CDR2 sequences are SGHTA and FQGTGA. CDR3 length: 16 residues. Trimming took off 4 bases at V and 0 bases at J, with 14 bases between the two ends. The CDR3 DNA sequence: TGTGCCAGCAGCTCCCGGACAGCTCGTAGCACAGATACGCAGTATTTT. This gives the protein CASSSRTARSTDTQYF.

The chain links TRBV4-1 to TRBJ1-3; D call uncertain. Germline CDR1 is MGHRA and CDR2 is YSYEKL. Trimming stripped 0 bases from V and 0 bases from J, with 6 bases between. This CDR3 region has 15 residues. The CDR3 here is CASSQEPYSGNTIYF. In DNA form, the CDR3 reads TGCGCCAGCAGCCAAGAACCTTACTCTGGAAACACCATATATTTT.

This clone was seen a few times. V gene TRBV7-8 combines with J gene TRBJ1-5; TRBD1 matches 9 bases. CDR3 size: 16 residues. Germline CDR1 and CDR2: SGHVS and FQNEAQ. The J segment lost 4 bases and the V segment lost 1 base, leaving 5 bases of the junction unmatched. As DNA, the CDR3 is TGTGCCAGCAGCTTAGTGACAGGGGGGGAGAATCAGCCCCAGCATTTT. It yields the protein CASSLVTGGENQPQHF.

This rearrangement joins TRBV5-1 to TRBJ2-2; 8 nucleotides align to TRBD2. V was pared by 0 bases and J by 5 bases, with 6 bases of the junction left unmatched. The germline gives CDR1 SGHRS, CDR2 YFSETQ. The CDR3 is 16 amino acids. The CDR3 sequence: CASSLGRGALTGELFF. The CDR3 DNA is TGCGCCAGCAGCTTGGGGCGGGGGGCCCTTACCGGGGAGCTGTTTTTT.

The chain joins TRBV7-9 to TRBJ1-5, with D possibly TRBD1 on 5 matching bases. CDR1 is SEHNR, CDR2 FQNEAQ, per germline (reference sequence). The CDR3 extends over 12 amino acids. The V and J ends lost 5 bases and 5 bases respectively, with 7 bases between them. The DNA of the CDR3 is TGTGCCAGCAGCCAAGGGGATCAGCCCCAGCATTTT. Residues: CASSQGDQPQHF.

The genes are TRBV7-3 and TRBJ2-3; no clear D gene. Germline lookup yields CDR1 SGHTA and CDR2 FQGTGA. V shed 0 bases and J shed 0 bases, with 4 bases lying between them. The CDR3 sequence is 14 residues long. This CDR3 reads CASSLTSSTDTQYF. In DNA, the CDR3 is TGTGCCAGCAGCTTAACTAGTAGCACAGATACGCAGTATTTT.

This sequence joins TRBV19 and TRBJ1-4; unclear D gene. Looked up from germline, CDR1 is LNHDA and CDR2 is SQIVND (reference sequence). CDR3 length: 14 residues. V was pared by 8 bases and J by 4 bases, with 14 bases between. The CDR3 coding sequence is TGTGCCAGTTCCCAACAGCCCTATAATGAAAAACTGTTTTTT. It translates to CASSQQPYNEKLFF. The full variable domain, its missing parts supplied by reference TRBV19 and TRBJ1-4, is DGGITQSPKYLFRKEGQNVTLSCEQNLNHDAMYWYRQDPGQGLRLIYYSQIVNDFQKGDIAEGYSVSREKKESFPLTVTSAQKNPTAFYLCASSQQPYNEKLFFGSGTQLSVL.